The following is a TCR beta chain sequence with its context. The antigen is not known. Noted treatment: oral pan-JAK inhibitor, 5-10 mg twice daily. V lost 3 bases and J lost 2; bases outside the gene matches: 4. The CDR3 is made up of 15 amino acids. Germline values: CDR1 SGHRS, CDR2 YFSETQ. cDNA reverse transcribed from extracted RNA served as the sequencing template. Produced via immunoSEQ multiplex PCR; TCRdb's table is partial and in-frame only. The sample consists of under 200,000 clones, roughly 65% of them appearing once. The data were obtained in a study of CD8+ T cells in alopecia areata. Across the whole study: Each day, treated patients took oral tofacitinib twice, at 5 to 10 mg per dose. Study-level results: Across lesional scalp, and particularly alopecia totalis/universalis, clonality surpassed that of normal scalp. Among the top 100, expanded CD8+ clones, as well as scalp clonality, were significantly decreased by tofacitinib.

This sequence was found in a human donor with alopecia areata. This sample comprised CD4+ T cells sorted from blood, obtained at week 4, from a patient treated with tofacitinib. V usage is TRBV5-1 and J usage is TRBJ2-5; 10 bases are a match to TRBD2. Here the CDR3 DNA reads TGCGCCAGCAGCTCCCGGACTAGCGGACAAGAGACCCAGTACTTC. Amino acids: CASSSRTSGQETQYF.